The 27 T cell receptor beta chains below all came from one sample that was sequenced in a study of blood T cell repertoires in COVID-19. Assay used: immunoSEQ multiplex PCR; TCRdb lists only in-frame clones, some missing. The table lists 40,000 to 50,000 clones, 79% of them singletons, with 20% to 30% in the top ten. The material sequenced was peripheral blood. These receptors were collected from an older man with acute or convalescent COVID-19.

The DNA of the CDR3 is TGTGCCAGTAGTCTGACAGGGTTTTCGCAGTTCTTC. Amino acids: CASSLTGFSQFF. The chain recombines TRBV19 with TRBJ2-1; 7 bases are a match to TRBD1. Germline V gene sequence: CDR1 LNHDA, CDR2 SQIVND (reference sequence). This CDR3 is 12 amino acids long. Germline trimming cut 5 bases from V and 12 bases from J; bases unmatched to any gene: 7.

The chain links TRBV7-6 to TRBJ2-2; 7 bases align to TRBD2. This CDR3 comprises 16 residues. The germline V gene encodes CDR1 SGHVS and CDR2 FNYEAQ. Losses at the gene ends were 2 bases for V and 2 bases for J; bases not matched to a gene: 5. Written as DNA, the CDR3 is TGTGCCAGCAGCTTAATCTCTAGCGGCAACACCGGGGAGCTGTTTTTT. Protein sequence: CASSLISSGNTGELFF.

The rearrangement joins TRBV7-6 to TRBJ2-1; 7 bases map to TRBD1. This CDR3 has 16 amino acids. Unmatched junction bases numbered 9, after V lost 3 bases and J lost 4 bases. Per germline, CDR1 SGHVS and CDR2 FNYEAQ. CDR3 nucleotide sequence: TGTGCCAGCAGCTTGGTAAGACAGGGACGGTACAATGAGCAGTTCTTC. Its translation is CASSLVRQGRYNEQFF.

This sequence joins TRBV7-2 and TRBJ2-5; a weak D match, TRBD2 (5 bases). CDR1 SGHTA and CDR2 FQGNSA come from the germline V gene. Trimming pared 3 bases from V and 2 bases from J, leaving 10 bases between. The CDR3 consists of 14 residues. The CDR3 bases are TGTGCCAGCAGCTTTGAGACGGGGCAAGAGACCCAGTACTTC. Its protein product is CASSFETGQETQYF.

The chain recombines TRBV10-3 with TRBJ2-3; 8 bases are a match to TRBD2. V shed 7 bases and J 5 bases; nucleotides not matched to a gene: 11. CDR1 and CDR2 (germline): ENHRY, SYGVKD. The CDR3 is made up of 15 amino acids. CDR3 residues: CAINALAGGIDTQYF. Written as DNA, the CDR3 is TGTGCCATCAACGCACTCGCGGGAGGAATAGATACGCAGTATTTT.

This clone occurred once. This rearrangement joins TRBV27 to TRBJ2-7; D might be TRBD2 (6 bases). From germline, CDR1 is MNHEY and CDR2 SMNVEV (reference sequence). CDR3 size: 16 residues. Deletions cut 1 base from V and 6 bases from J, with 19 bases between. Here the CDR3 DNA reads TGTGCCAGCAGTTTATTGGAAAGCGGGCCGGCAGGCGAGCAGTACTTC. Translated, it gives CASSLLESGPAGEQYF.

The table lists this clone with a count of one. This chain links TRBV19 with TRBJ1-1; 7 bases agree with TRBD1. Germline assignment: CDR1 LNHDA and CDR2 SQIVND (reference sequence). The V and J ends lost 5 bases and 1 base, in that order; junction bases with no gene match: 4. The CDR3 loop spans 14 amino acids. CDR3 nucleotides: TGTGCCAGTAGTCCCGACAGGGAGAACACTGAAGCTTTCTTT. Translated: CASSPDRENTEAFF.

This clone was counted between two and nine times. This sequence joins TRBV4-1 and TRBJ1-1; a weak D match, TRBD1 (6 bases). The length of the CDR3 is 15 residues. CDR1 MGHRA and CDR2 YSYEKL come from the germline V gene. Trimming removed 4 bases at V and 5 bases at J, with 17 bases between. The CDR3 loop reads CASSPAGGRRTEAFF. The CDR3 DNA reads as TGCGCCAGCAGCCCAGCCGGGGGGCGGAGAACTGAAGCTTTCTTT.

This chain connects TRBV6-6 to TRBJ2-3, with D maybe TRBD2 (5 bases). The CDR3 extends over 16 amino acids. Germline V lookup: CDR1 MNHNY, CDR2 SVGAGI (reference sequence). Trimming left V 7 bases short and J 3 bases short, with 20 bases between. The CDR3 reads CASTSIAGRNTDTQYF. CDR3 nucleotide sequence: TGTGCCAGCACCTCTATCGCGGGCAGAAATACAGATACGCAGTATTTT.

The V and J genes are TRBV29-1 and TRBJ2-1; the D is unclear. V lost 1 base and J lost 7, with 17 bases in between. Germline V gene sequence: CDR1 SQVTM, CDR2 ANQGSEA. This CDR3 spans 15 amino acids. CDR3 sequence (DNA): TGCAGCGTTGAAGCCCGAGGCGGTCGGTGGAATGAGCAGTTCTTC. It encodes CSVEARGGRWNEQFF.

The V and J genes are TRBV28 and TRBJ1-3; D is unclear. This CDR3 has 16 residues. Germline CDR1 MDHEN, CDR2 SYDVKM. V dropped 5 bases and J dropped 0 bases, with 14 bases sitting between them. As DNA, the CDR3 is TGTGCCAGCAGTGGGCCGGCAGGTTTCTCTGGAAACACCATATATTTT. The encoded protein is CASSGPAGFSGNTIYF. Based on the CDR3 plus reference TRBV28 and TRBJ1-3, the full variable domain is DVKVTQSSRYLVKRTGEKVFLECVQDMDHENMFWYRQDPGLGLRLIYFSYDVKMKEKGDIPEGYSVSREKKERFSLILESASTNQTSMYLCASSGPAGFSGNTIYFGEGSWLTVV.

The V and J genes are TRBV7-3 and TRBJ2-1, with 13 nucleotides matching TRBD2. Trimming removed 3 bases from V and 2 bases from J; junction bases left unmatched: 4. CDR3 length: 17 amino acids. Germline-derived CDR1 and CDR2 are SGHTA and FQGTGA. Here the CDR3 DNA reads TGTGCCAGCAGCTTGGACGGACTAGCGGGAGCCTACAATGAGCAGTTCTTC. Its translation: CASSLDGLAGAYNEQFF.

This rearrangement joins TRBV21-1 to TRBJ2-2; TRBD2, the table's D call, lacks a check against the DNA. TRBV21-1 is a listed pseudogene. The CDR3 is 19 amino acids. CDR3 nucleotide sequence: TGTGCCAGCAGCATTCCCGGACTAGCGGGAGAGGTTGGCACCGGGGAGCTGTTTTTT. The encoded protein is CASSIPGLAGEVGTGELFF.

The genes are TRBV5-1 and TRBJ1-1; weak D call: TRBD1 (6 bases). Germline assignment: CDR1 SGHRS and CDR2 YFSETQ. The CDR3 covers 15 residues. Deletions cut 5 bases from V and 1 base from J, with 15 bases between. The CDR3 sequence: CASRPGQNENTEAFF. CDR3 nucleotides: TGCGCCAGCAGACCCGGACAGAATGAGAACACTGAAGCTTTCTTT.

J is TRBJ2-4 and V is TRBV21-1; whether TRBD2, the table's D call, matches the DNA was not checked. TRBV21-1 counts as a pseudogene. The CDR3 is 14 residues long. The CDR3 loop reads CASSIPMAKNIQYF. As DNA, the CDR3 is TGTGCCAGCAGCATTCCTATGGCCAAAAACATTCAGTACTTC.

As for this clone: The sample has other DNA sequences that encode this CDR3 too. The rearrangement uses TRBV15 and TRBJ2-5; no firm D call. The V and J ends lost 0 bases and 1 base respectively, with 6 bases between them. The CDR3 has 14 residues. Germline assignment: CDR1 LNHNV and CDR2 YYDKDF (reference sequence). The CDR3 nucleotides are TGTGCCACCAGCAGAGACAGAGGCCAAGAGACCCAGTACTTC. It yields the protein CATSRDRGQETQYF.

The rearrangement joins TRBV3-1 (or the pseudogene TRBV3-2) to TRBJ2-1, with 10 bases that match TRBD2. Germline CDR1 reads LGHDT; CDR2 reads YNNKEL (reference sequence). The CDR3 runs 15 residues. Germline trimming cut 1 base from V and 8 bases from J; bases unmatched to any gene: 5. In DNA form, the CDR3 reads TGTGCCAGCAGCCAAGGAACTAGCGGGATCTATGAGCAGTTCTTC. It translates to CASSQGTSGIYEQFF.

The CDR3 here is CASSLDRTGVGYNEQFF. The CDR3, as DNA: TGTGCCAGCAGCTTAGATAGGACGGGAGTCGGGTACAATGAGCAGTTCTTC. The V call is TRBV11-3, the J call TRBJ2-1, with D possibly TRBD2 on 6 matching bases. Per germline, CDR1 SGHNT and CDR2 YENEEA. The CDR3 is 17 residues long. Trimming stripped 0 bases from V and 4 bases from J, with 16 bases between. The full variable domain, completed using reference TRBV11-3 and TRBJ2-1, is EAGVVQSPRYKIIEKKQPVAFWCNPISGHNTLYWYLQNLGQGPELLIRYENEEAVDDSQLPKDRFSAERLKGVDSTLKIQPAELGDSAVYLCASSLDRTGVGYNEQFFGPGTRLTVL.

Remarks on this clone: It may be a read error: a sequence one base away is much more abundant. Other DNA sequences in this specimen translate into the identical CDR3. The V gene is TRBV18, the J gene TRBJ2-7; tentatively, D is TRBD1 (6 bases). V was clipped by 0 bases and J by 4 bases, with 10 bases between them. The CDR3 consists of 14 residues. Germline CDR1 is KGHSH and CDR2 is LQKENI. The CDR3 nucleotides are TGTGCCAGCTCACCACCGGGACACCTATACGAGCAGTACTTC. Its protein product is CASSPPGHLYEQYF.

The chain combines TRBV7-9 with TRBJ1-3, with D unresolved. V was clipped by 5 bases and J by 4 bases, with 15 bases between them. This CDR3 is 15 amino acids long. The germline V gene encodes CDR1 SEHNR and CDR2 FQNEAQ (reference sequence). The CDR3 is CASSPKVRQGNTIYF. The CDR3 DNA reads as TGTGCCAGCAGCCCCAAGGTGCGGCAAGGAAACACCATATATTTT.

The V and J genes are TRBV12-3 or TRBV12-4 and TRBJ2-7; TRBD2 aligns across 8 bases. CDR3 length equals 13 residues. Trimming at V came to 6 bases and at J to 3 bases, leaving 4 bases not matched to a gene. CDR3 sequence reads: CASRKSGGYEQYF. The CDR3 nucleotides read TGTGCCAGCAGGAAAAGCGGGGGCTACGAGCAGTACTTC.

The chain combines TRBV2 with TRBJ2-1; D possibly corresponds to TRBD2 (5 bases). This CDR3 spans 13 amino acids. Germline V gene sequence: CDR1 SNHLY, CDR2 FYNNEI. V dropped 10 bases and J dropped 3 bases, with 13 bases sitting between them. The CDR3 here is CAIPSGNYNEQFF. The CDR3 bases are TGTGCCATACCCAGCGGAAACTACAATGAGCAGTTCTTC.

This clone has more than one count but fewer than ten. The chain recombines TRBV11-2 with TRBJ2-1, with 9 bases lining up with TRBD2. V shed 1 base and J 7 bases; nucleotides not matched to a gene: 2. Germline-derived CDR1 and CDR2 are SGHAT and FQNNGV. The CDR3 contains 14 residues. This CDR3 is CASSLVGLANEQFF. Here the CDR3 DNA reads TGTGCCAGCAGCTTAGTCGGACTAGCGAATGAGCAGTTCTTC.

The gene calls are TRBV28 and TRBJ1-2; TRBD1 is a possible D gene (5 bases). The CDR3 loop spans 13 amino acids. V lost 6 bases and J 5 bases, leaving 13 bases between the germline ends. Germline V CDR1 and CDR2: MDHEN, SYDVKM. The CDR3 region is CASSRPQGYGYTF. CDR3 nucleotide sequence: TGTGCCAGCAGCCGCCCCCAGGGTTATGGCTACACCTTC.

This clone was seen many times. This chain uses TRBV27 with TRBJ1-1; D gene uncertain. Germline CDR1 reads MNHEY; CDR2 reads SMNVEV (reference sequence). The CDR3 extends over 14 amino acids. Trimming took 8 bases from V and 0 from J, leaving 13 bases between them. The CDR3 DNA reads as TGTGCCAGCTCGTGGAGAGGGATGAACACTGAAGCTTTCTTT. As protein: CASSWRGMNTEAFF.

The chain couples TRBV30 to TRBJ1-4; 7 nucleotides line up with TRBD1. The CDR3 spans 12 residues. J lost 8 bases, V lost 5 bases, and 5 bases had no gene match. CDR1 and CDR2 (germline): GTSNPN, SVGIG (reference sequence). CDR3 loop: CAWDRVREKLFF. Written as DNA, the CDR3 is TGTGCCTGGGACAGGGTCCGCGAAAAACTGTTTTTT.

There are a few counts of this clone. This chain connects TRBV4-2 to TRBJ2-2; perhaps TRBD2 as D (6 bases). Per the germline V gene, CDR1 is LGHNA and CDR2 is YNFKEQ. CDR3 length: 15 residues. V was pared by 2 bases and J by 1 base, with 8 bases between. The CDR3 bases are TGTGCCAGCAGCCAACCGGGGGAGAACACCGGGGAGCTGTTTTTT. This translates into CASSQPGENTGELFF.